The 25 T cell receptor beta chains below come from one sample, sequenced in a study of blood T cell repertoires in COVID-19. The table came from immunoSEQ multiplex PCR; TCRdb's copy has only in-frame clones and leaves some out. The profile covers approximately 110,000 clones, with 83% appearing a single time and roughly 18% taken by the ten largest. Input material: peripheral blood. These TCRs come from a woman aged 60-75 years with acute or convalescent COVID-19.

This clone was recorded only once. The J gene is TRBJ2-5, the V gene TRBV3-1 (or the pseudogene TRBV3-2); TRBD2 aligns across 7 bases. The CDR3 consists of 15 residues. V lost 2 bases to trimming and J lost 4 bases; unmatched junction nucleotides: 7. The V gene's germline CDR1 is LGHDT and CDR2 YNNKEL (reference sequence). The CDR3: CASSQLAGAPETQYF. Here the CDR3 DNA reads TGTGCCAGCAGCCAACTGGCGGGAGCTCCAGAGACCCAGTACTTC.

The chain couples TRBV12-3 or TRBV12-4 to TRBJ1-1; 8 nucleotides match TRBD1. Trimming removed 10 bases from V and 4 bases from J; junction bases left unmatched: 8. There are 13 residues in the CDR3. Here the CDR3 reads CATGTGQGTEAFF. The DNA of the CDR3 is TGTGCCACCGGAACCGGACAGGGCACTGAAGCTTTCTTT.

CDR3 nucleotide sequence: TGTGCCAGCAGCGTAGGGGCTAGCGGGGGGATAGAGACCCAGTACTTC. As protein: CASSVGASGGIETQYF. V and J are TRBV9 and TRBJ2-5; 11 bases agree with TRBD2. After removal of 0 bases from V and 4 bases from J, the junction contained 5 bases not matched to a gene. This CDR3 comprises 16 residues. Germline V lookup: CDR1 SGDLS, CDR2 YYNGEE.

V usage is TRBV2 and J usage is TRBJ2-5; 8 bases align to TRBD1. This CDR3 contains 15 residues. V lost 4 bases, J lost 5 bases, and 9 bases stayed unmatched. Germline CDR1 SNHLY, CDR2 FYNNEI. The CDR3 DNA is TGTGCCAGCAGTGCGTGGACAGGGTCCATGGAGACCCAGTACTTC. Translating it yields CASSAWTGSMETQYF.

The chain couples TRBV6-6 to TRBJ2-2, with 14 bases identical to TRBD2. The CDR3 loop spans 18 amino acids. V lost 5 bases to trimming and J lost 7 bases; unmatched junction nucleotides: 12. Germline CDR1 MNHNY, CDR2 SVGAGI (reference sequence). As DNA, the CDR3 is TGTGCCAGCAGTCCTAGGACTAGCGGGGGGTCCCCATACGGGGAGCTGTTTTTT. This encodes CASSPRTSGGSPYGELFF.

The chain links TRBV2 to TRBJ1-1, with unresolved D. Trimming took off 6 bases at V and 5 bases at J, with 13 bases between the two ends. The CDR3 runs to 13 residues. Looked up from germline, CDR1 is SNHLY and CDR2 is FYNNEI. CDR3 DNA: TGTGCCAGCAGGGCCCCGGGGTTAACTGAAGCTTTCTTT. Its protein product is CASRAPGLTEAFF.

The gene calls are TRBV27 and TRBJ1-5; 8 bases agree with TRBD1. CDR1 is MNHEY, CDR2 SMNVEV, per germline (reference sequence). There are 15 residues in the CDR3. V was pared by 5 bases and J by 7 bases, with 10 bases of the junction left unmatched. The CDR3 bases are TGTGCCAGCAGTCCCGGAGGACAGGGCGGCCAGCCCCAGCATTTT. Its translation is CASSPGGQGGQPQHF.

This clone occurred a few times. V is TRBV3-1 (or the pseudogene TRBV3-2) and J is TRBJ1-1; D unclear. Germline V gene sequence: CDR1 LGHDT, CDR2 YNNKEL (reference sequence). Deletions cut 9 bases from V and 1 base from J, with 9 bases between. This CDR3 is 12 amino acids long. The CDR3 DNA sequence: TGTGCCAGTCAAGGAGGGAACACTGAAGCTTTCTTT. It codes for CASQGGNTEAFF.

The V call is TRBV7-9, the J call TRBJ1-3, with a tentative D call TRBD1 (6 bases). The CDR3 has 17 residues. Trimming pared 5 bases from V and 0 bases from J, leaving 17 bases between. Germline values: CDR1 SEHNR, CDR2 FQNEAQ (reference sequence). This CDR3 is CASSRQAAGGSGNTIYF. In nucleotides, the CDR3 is TGTGCCAGCAGCCGACAGGCGGCGGGCGGCTCTGGAAACACCATATATTTT.

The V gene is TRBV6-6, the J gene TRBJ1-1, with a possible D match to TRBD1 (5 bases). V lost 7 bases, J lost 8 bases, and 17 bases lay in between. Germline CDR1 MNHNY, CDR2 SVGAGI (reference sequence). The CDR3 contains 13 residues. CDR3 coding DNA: TGTGCCAGCATCCCCATAGGGGTAGAGGAAGCTTTCTTT. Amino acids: CASIPIGVEEAFF.

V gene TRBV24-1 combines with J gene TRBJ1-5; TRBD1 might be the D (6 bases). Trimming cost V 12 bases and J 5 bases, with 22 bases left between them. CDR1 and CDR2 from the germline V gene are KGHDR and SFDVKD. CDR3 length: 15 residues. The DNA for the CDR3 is TGTGCCGCTGGGACACCCGGGAACGGAGATCAGCCCCAGCATTTT. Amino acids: CAAGTPGNGDQPQHF.

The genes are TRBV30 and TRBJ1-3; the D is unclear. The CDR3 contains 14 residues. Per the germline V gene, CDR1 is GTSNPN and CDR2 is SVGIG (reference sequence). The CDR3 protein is CARNSKGSGNTIYF. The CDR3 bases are TGTGCTAGGAACAGTAAAGGCTCTGGAAACACCATATATTTT.

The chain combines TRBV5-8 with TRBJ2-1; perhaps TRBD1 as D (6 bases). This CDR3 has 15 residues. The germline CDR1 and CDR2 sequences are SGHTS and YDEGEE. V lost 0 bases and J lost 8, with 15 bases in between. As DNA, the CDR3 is TGTGCCAGCAGCTTGGCGGGGAGTAAGGGGGATGAGCAGTTCTTC. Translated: CASSLAGSKGDEQFF.

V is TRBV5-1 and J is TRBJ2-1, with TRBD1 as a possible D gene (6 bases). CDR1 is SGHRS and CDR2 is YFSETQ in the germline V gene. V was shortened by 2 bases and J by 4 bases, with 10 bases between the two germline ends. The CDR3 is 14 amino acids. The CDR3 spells CASSFWQGYNEQFF. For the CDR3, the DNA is TGCGCCAGCAGCTTCTGGCAGGGGTACAATGAGCAGTTCTTC.

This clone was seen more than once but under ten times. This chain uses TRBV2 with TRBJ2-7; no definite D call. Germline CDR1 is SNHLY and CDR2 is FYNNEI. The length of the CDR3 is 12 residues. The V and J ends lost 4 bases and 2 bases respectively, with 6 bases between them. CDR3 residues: CASSGQTYEQYF. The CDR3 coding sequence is TGTGCCAGCAGTGGGCAGACCTACGAGCAGTACTTC.

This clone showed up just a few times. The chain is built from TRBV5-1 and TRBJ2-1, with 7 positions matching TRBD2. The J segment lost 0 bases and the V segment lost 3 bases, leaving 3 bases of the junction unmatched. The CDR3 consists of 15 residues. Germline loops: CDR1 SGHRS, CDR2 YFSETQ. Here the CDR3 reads CASSWGGSSYNEQFF. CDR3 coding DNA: TGCGCCAGCAGCTGGGGAGGGAGCTCCTACAATGAGCAGTTCTTC. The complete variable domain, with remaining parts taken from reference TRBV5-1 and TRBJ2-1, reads KAGVTQTPRYLIKTRGQQVTLSCSPISGHRSVSWYQQTPGQGLQFLFEYFSETQRNKGNFPGRFSGRQFSNSRSEMNVSTLELGDSALYLCASSWGGSSYNEQFFGPGTRLTVL.

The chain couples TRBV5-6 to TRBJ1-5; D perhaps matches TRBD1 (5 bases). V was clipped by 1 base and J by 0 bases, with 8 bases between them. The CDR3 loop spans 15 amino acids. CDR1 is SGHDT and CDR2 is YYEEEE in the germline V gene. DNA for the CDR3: TGTGCCAGCAGCTTGTGGGGACTTAGCAATCAGCCCCAGCATTTT. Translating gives CASSLWGLSNQPQHF. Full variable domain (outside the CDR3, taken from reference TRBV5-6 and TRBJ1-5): DAGVTQSPTHLIKTRGQQVTLRCSPKSGHDTVSWYQQALGQGPQFIFQYYEEEERQRGNFPDRFSGHQFPNYSSELNVNALLLGDSALYLCASSLWGLSNQPQHFGDGTRLSIL.

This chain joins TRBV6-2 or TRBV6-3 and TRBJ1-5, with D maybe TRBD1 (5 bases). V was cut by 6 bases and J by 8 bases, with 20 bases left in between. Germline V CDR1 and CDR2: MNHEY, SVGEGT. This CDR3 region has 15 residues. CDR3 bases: TGTGCCAGCAGCCGGAACACAGGTCTAAATAAGCCCCAGCATTTT. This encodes CASSRNTGLNKPQHF.

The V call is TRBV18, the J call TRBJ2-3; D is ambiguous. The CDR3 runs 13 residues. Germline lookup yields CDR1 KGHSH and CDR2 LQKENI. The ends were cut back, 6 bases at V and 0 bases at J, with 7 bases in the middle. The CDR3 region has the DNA TGTGCCAGCTCCCAGATGAGCACAGATACGCAGTATTTT. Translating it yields CASSQMSTDTQYF. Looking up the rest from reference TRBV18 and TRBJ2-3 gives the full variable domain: NAGVMQNPRHLVRRRGQEARLRCSPMKGHSHVYWYRQLPEEGLKFMVYLQKENIIDESGMPKERFSAEFPKEGPSILRIQQVVRGDSAAYFCASSQMSTDTQYFGPGTRLTVL.

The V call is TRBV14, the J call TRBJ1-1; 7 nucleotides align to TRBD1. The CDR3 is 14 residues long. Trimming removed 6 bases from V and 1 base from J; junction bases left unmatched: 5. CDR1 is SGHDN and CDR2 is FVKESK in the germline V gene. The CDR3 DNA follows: TGTGCCAGCAGTCCCGGGACAGAGAACACTGAAGCTTTCTTT. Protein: CASSPGTENTEAFF.

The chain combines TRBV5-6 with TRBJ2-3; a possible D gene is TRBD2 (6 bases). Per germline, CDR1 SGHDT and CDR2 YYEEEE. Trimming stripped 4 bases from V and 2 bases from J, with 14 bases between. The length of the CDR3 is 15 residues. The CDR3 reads CASSGPGLYTDTQYF. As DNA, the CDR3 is TGTGCCAGCAGCGGACCGGGACTTTACACAGATACGCAGTATTTT.

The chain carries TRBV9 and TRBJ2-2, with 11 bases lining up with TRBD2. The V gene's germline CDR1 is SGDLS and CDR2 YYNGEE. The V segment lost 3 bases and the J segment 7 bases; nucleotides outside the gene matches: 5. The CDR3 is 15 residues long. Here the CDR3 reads CASSAGLAAFGELFF. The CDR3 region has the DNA TGTGCCAGCAGCGCGGGACTAGCGGCCTTCGGGGAGCTGTTTTTT. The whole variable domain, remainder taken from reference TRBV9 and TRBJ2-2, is DSGVTQTPKHLITATGQRVTLRCSPRSGDLSVYWYQQSLDQGLQFLIQYYNGEERAKGNILERFSAQQFPDLHSELNLSSLELGDSALYFCASSAGLAAFGELFFGEGSRLTVL.

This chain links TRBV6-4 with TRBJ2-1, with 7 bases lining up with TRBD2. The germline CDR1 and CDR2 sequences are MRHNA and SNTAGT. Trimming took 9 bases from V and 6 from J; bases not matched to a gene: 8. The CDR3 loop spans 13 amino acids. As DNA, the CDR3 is TGTGCCAGTGCCCGGACTAGTGCCAATGAGCAGTTCTTC. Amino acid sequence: CASARTSANEQFF.

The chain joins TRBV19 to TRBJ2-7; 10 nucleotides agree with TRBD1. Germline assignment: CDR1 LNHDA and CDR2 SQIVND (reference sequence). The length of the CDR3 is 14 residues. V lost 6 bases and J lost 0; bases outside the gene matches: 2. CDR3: CASRGTGASYEQYF. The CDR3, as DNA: TGTGCCAGTAGGGGGACAGGGGCCTCCTACGAGCAGTACTTC.

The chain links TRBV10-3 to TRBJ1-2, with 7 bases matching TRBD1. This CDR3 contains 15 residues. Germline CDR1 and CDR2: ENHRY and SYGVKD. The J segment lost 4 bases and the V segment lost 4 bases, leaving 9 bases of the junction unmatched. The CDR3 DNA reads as TGTGCCATCAGTGCGGCGGACAGGACAGGCTATGGCTACACCTTC. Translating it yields CAISAADRTGYGYTF.